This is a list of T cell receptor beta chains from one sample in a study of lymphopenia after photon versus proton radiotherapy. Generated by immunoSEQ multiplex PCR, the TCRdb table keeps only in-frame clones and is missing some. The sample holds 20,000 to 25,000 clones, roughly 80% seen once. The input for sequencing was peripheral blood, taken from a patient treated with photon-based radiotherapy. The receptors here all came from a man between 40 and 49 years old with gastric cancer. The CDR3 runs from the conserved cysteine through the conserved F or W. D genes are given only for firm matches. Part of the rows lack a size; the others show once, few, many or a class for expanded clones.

TGCGCCAGCAGCGGGTTAGCGGGGGGTGAGGAGACCCAGTACTTC CASSGLAGGEETQYF 15 TRBD2 TRBJ2-5 - TRBV5-1
TGTGCCAGTAGTATAGCGCGGCGAGATACGCAGTATTTT CASSIARRDTQYF 13 - TRBJ2-3 few TRBV19
TGTGCCAGCAGCTTCAGCACAGGGACAACTGAAGCTTTCTTT CASSFSTGTTEAFF 14 - TRBJ1-1 - TRBV11-3
TGTGCCAGCAGCTTGGATCAGGGAAGATCACCCCTCCACTTT CASSLDQGRSPLHF 14 - TRBJ1-6 - TRBV5-6
TGTGCCAGCAGCACCCAGAGAAATGAAAAACTGTTTTTT CASSTQRNEKLFF 13 - TRBJ1-4 - TRBV7-2
TGTGCCAGCAGCGACGAGACAGGAATGAACACTGAAGCTTTCTTT CASSDETGMNTEAFF 15 - TRBJ1-1 few TRBV7-9
TGCGCCAGCAGCTTGGGATACAGGGGGGAGACCCAGTACTTC CASSLGYRGETQYF 14 TRBD1 TRBJ2-5 - TRBV5-1
TGTGCCAGCAGACGACAGGTGGACACTGAAGCTTTCTTT CASRRQVDTEAFF 13 - TRBJ1-1 - TRBV6-5
TGCGCCAGCAGCTTCGGGGGCGAGAACACTGAAGCTTTCTTT CASSFGGENTEAFF 14 - TRBJ1-1 - TRBV5-1
TGTGCCAGCAGCTCAGGACAGGGGGCTAATCATCAGCCCCAGCATTTT CASSSGQGANHQPQHF 16 TRBD1 TRBJ1-5 - TRBV7-8
TGCGCCAGCAGCTTACTAGGACAGGGGAACACTGAAGCTTTCTTT CASSLLGQGNTEAFF 15 TRBD1 TRBJ1-1 - TRBV5-1
TGTGCCAGCAAGCGACAGAGGGGCCACGAGCAGTACTTC CASKRQRGHEQYF 13 - TRBJ2-7 - TRBV6-5
TGTGCCAGCAGCTTGGGAGACGGGACAGTTTTCACAGATACGCAGTATTTT CASSLGDGTVFTDTQYF 17 TRBD1 TRBJ2-3 - TRBV5-5
TGTGCCAGCAGCCAAGATAATAGGGGGGAAGAGACCCAGTACTTC CASSQDNRGEETQYF 15 - TRBJ2-5 - TRBV4-2
TGTGCCAGTAGTATGGGTACCGTGAGATACTATGGCTACACCTTC CASSMGTVRYYGYTF 15 - TRBJ1-2 - TRBV19
TGCGCCAGCAGCCAGGGGGACAGGAGGCTGACCTACGAGCAGTACTTC CASSQGDRRLTYEQYF 16 TRBD1 TRBJ2-7 - TRBV4-1
TGTGCCAGCAGCCACCCCATAACCCGTCCCTCCGGCGAGCAGTACTTC CASSHPITRPSGEQYF 16 - TRBJ2-7 - TRBV6-6
TGTGCCATCAGTGACAGGGGGTTGGGCAATCAGCCCCAGCATTTT CAISDRGLGNQPQHF 15 TRBD1 TRBJ1-5 - TRBV10-3
TGTGCCAGCAGCTCCGGCCGACAGGGAGGAAACACCATATATTTT CASSSGRQGGNTIYF 15 TRBD1 TRBJ1-3 - TRBV7-2
TGTGCCAGCGGGGTAGCGGGGGGGCCGAGGTACTTC CASGVAGGPRYF 12 TRBD2 TRBJ2-7 - TRBV6-5
TGTGCCAGCAGGACGACAGGGGGCTTTAGCACAGATACGCAGTATTTT CASRTTGGFSTDTQYF 16 TRBD1 TRBJ2-3 few TRBV27
TGTGCCAGCAGTATCGGGACCAAGCCGACCTATGGCTACACCTTC CASSIGTKPTYGYTF 15 - TRBJ1-2 - TRBV27
TGTGCCAGCCAATTTACCTACTTCGGGGAGCTGTTTTTT CASQFTYFGELFF 13 - TRBJ2-2 - TRBV25-1
TGTGCCAGCAGTCCCCCCGGCCTATCTCAGCCCCAGCATTTT CASSPPGLSQPQHF 14 - TRBJ1-5 - TRBV28
TGTGCCAGCACCCTGGGGGGCGGAAACACTGAAGCTTTCTTT CASTLGGGNTEAFF 14 - TRBJ1-1 - TRBV5-6
TGTGCCAGCAGTCCCACAGGGTTTCTAGATTCACCCCTCCACTTT CASSPTGFLDSPLHF 15 - TRBJ1-6 - TRBV28
TGTGCCAGCAGCTTAGACCCCGGGGAGCAGTACTTC CASSLDPGEQYF 12 - TRBJ2-7 - TRBV5-6
TGTGCCAGCAGTGAAGGAAGCGGGGGCTTGGATGAGCAGTTCTTC CASSEGSGGLDEQFF 15 TRBD2 TRBJ2-1 few TRBV6-1
TGTGCCAGCAGTGAGCTATTGGGGGCTTTCCCTGAAGCTTTCTTT CASSELLGAFPEAFF 15 - TRBJ1-1 - TRBV6-1
TGTGCCAGCAGCTCAGGGGACAGCTACTACGAGCAGTACTTC CASSSGDSYYEQYF 14 TRBD1 TRBJ2-7 - TRBV7-6
TGCGCCAGTAGCGTTACGTCGGCGGGTTATACGCAGTATTTT CASSVTSAGYTQYF 14 - TRBJ2-3 once TRBV5-1
TGTGCCAGCAGCTTAGGGTTCGGGGCACACACTGAAGCTTTCTTT CASSLGFGAHTEAFF 15 - TRBJ1-1 - TRBV7-2
TGTGCCTCCGGCTCGAGACAGAGTCAAGAGACCCAGTACTTC CASGSRQSQETQYF 14 - TRBJ2-5 once TRBV2
TGTGCCAGCAGCTCCACGTGGGGTATACAAGAGACCCAGTACTTC CASSSTWGIQETQYF 15 - TRBJ2-5 - TRBV5-4
TGTGCCAGCAGTGAAGCCCTCGGGTGGCAGTTCTTC CASSEALGWQFF 12 - TRBJ2-1 - TRBV6-1
TGCGCCAGCAGCATATCCGGGACAGGTAATGAGCAGTTCTTC CASSISGTGNEQFF 14 TRBD1 TRBJ2-1 - TRBV5-1
TGTGCCAGCTCACCCCGGACAGGGGGCCCCTATGGCTACACCTTC CASSPRTGGPYGYTF 15 TRBD1 TRBJ1-2 - TRBV18
TGTGCCAGCAGCTACCGGGACAGAGGCCTTGAAGCTTTCTTT CASSYRDRGLEAFF 14 TRBD1 TRBJ1-1 - TRBV7-9
TGCGCCAGCAAATCCAGTTGGACTGAAGCTTTCTTT CASKSSWTEAFF 12 - TRBJ1-1 - TRBV5-1
TGCGCCAGCAGCCAGGCGACAGGGGGCGACGAAAAACTGTTTTTT CASSQATGGDEKLFF 15 TRBD1 TRBJ1-4 - TRBV4-1
TGTGCCAGCAGTGAAGGGTGGTATGACGAGTATGGCTACACCTTC CASSEGWYDEYGYTF 15 - TRBJ1-2 medium-sized TRBV6-1
TGTGCCAGCAGCTGGGGACAGAGCCAAGGGATCCAGTACTTC CASSWGQSQGIQYF 14 TRBD1 TRBJ2-5 - TRBV5-4
TGTGCCAGCAGTGAATGGGTAGAGAACACTGAAGCTTTCTTT CASSEWVENTEAFF 14 - TRBJ1-1 - TRBV2
TGTGCCAGCAGTGAGGCCTACGAGCAGTACTTC CASSEAYEQYF 11 - TRBJ2-7 - TRBV6-1
TGTGCCAGCAGTGACTTGCCCATTGGAAACACCATATATTTT CASSDLPIGNTIYF 14 - TRBJ1-3 - TRBV6-1
TGTGCCAGCAGCTTCATTGGGGGCTTGGAGACCCAGTACTTC CASSFIGGLETQYF 14 - TRBJ2-5 - TRBV11-2
TGTGCCAGTAGTATGGGGGGGACAGGGTTGGCCACTGAAGCTTTCTTT CASSMGGTGLATEAFF 16 TRBD1 TRBJ1-1 - TRBV19
TGCGCCAGCAGCCAAGGGACCCTCCCTGGTGGCTACACCTTC CASSQGTLPGGYTF 14 - TRBJ1-2 - TRBV4-1